This T cell receptor (beta chain) was sequenced for a study of CDR3 diversity in severe acne. TCRdb reprocessed the PCR reads via MiXCR and lists one record per CDR3 protein. This sample has some 90,000 distinct CDR3 sequences; roughly half occur once, and the top ten carry 10%. The sequence was obtained from a male donor in good health, serving as a control. Sequencing was carried out using blood.

The DNA of the CDR3 is TGCAGTGCTACCCTACAGGGGGGCGGCTACACCTTC. This codes for CSATLQGGGYTF. The chain links TRBV20-1 to TRBJ1-2; 8 nucleotides align to TRBD1. CDR3 size: 12 residues. The V gene end was trimmed by 4 bases and the J gene end by 8 bases; junction bases not matched to a gene: 6. Germline loops: CDR1 DFQATT, CDR2 SNEGSKA (reference sequence).